Following are 14 T cell receptor beta chains from one sample sequenced in a study of blood T cell repertoires in COVID-19. Only in-frame clones appear in the TCRdb table, and some are missing; sequencing was by immunoSEQ multiplex PCR. The data hold around 170,000 clones, with approximately 88% observed a single time. Source material: peripheral blood. These receptor sequences come from a man aged 60 to 69 with acute or convalescent COVID-19.

The chain couples TRBV27 to TRBJ2-2; TRBD1 matches 9 bases. The CDR3 has 14 amino acids. Germline V CDR1 and CDR2: MNHEY, SMNVEV (reference sequence). V was pared by 4 bases and J by 3 bases, with 0 bases of the junction left unmatched. The CDR3 reads CASSYRGHTGELFF. The CDR3 DNA reads TGTGCCAGCAGTTACAGGGGGCACACCGGGGAGCTGTTTTTT.

The V call is TRBV19, the J call TRBJ1-2, with D unclear. Trimming stripped 8 bases from V and 8 bases from J, with 18 bases between. This CDR3 is 13 amino acids long. Germline V CDR1 and CDR2: LNHDA, SQIVND (reference sequence). The CDR3 region is CASALVPRGGYTF. In DNA form, the CDR3 reads TGTGCCAGTGCCTTAGTCCCGAGAGGCGGCTACACCTTC. The variable domain in full, completed from reference TRBV19 and TRBJ1-2, reads DGGITQSPKYLFRKEGQNVTLSCEQNLNHDAMYWYRQDPGQGLRLIYYSQIVNDFQKGDIAEGYSVSREKKESFPLTVTSAQKNPTAFYLCASALVPRGGYTFGSGTRLTVV.

This chain connects TRBV5-6 to TRBJ1-5; a possible D gene is TRBD1 (6 bases). CDR1 and CDR2 from the germline V gene are SGHDT and YYEEEE. The V gene lost 0 bases and the J gene lost 0 bases, with 13 bases spanning the gap. The CDR3 length is 17 residues. In DNA form, the CDR3 reads TGTGCCAGCAGCTTGGGAATCAGGGGCGGTAGCAATCAGCCCCAGCATTTT. Protein sequence: CASSLGIRGGSNQPQHF.

The chain couples TRBV18 to TRBJ1-1; weak D call: TRBD1 (6 bases). The CDR3 is made up of 13 amino acids. Looked up from germline, CDR1 is KGHSH and CDR2 is LQKENI. V shed 8 bases and J shed 1 base, with 11 bases lying between them. In nucleotides, the CDR3 is TGTGCCAGCCAGATGGACAGGAACACTGAAGCTTTCTTT. Amino acids: CASQMDRNTEAFF.

The chain couples TRBV5-1 to TRBJ2-5; 10 nucleotides line up with TRBD1. Germline trimming cut 4 bases from V and 10 bases from J; bases unmatched to any gene: 13. Germline CDR1 SGHRS, CDR2 YFSETQ. CDR3 length: 15 amino acids. In nucleotides, the CDR3 is TGCGCCAGCAGCGAGAGACAGGGGGCCCTCGAGGTCCAGTACTTC. As protein: CASSERQGALEVQYF.

The chain links TRBV5-5 to TRBJ2-2; TRBD2 might be the D (6 bases). The germline V gene has CDR1 SGHKS and CDR2 YYEKEE (reference sequence). The CDR3 runs 16 residues. Trimming stripped 2 bases from V and 4 bases from J, with 15 bases between. CDR3 sequence (DNA): TGTGCCAGCAGCTTTGAACTAGCCCGGAGCACCGGGGAGCTGTTTTTT. Translated: CASSFELARSTGELFF.

V gene TRBV6-6 combines with J gene TRBJ2-7; D perhaps matches TRBD2 (7 bases). V dropped 2 bases and J dropped 5 bases, with 19 bases sitting between them. Germline CDR1 and CDR2: MNHNY and SVGAGI (reference sequence). CDR3 length: 16 residues. The CDR3: CASSYPWGGNKNEQYF. CDR3 in DNA: TGTGCCAGCAGTTACCCATGGGGGGGCAACAAAAACGAGCAGTACTTC.

The chain joins TRBV5-1 to TRBJ1-2; 12 positions match TRBD1. V lost 3 bases to trimming and J lost 6 bases; unmatched junction nucleotides: 6. Germline assignment: CDR1 SGHRS and CDR2 YFSETQ. This CDR3 contains 15 residues. The CDR3 region has the DNA TGCGCCAGCAGCTCTTTGGGACAGGGGGCAGATGGCTACACCTTC. Translated, it gives CASSSLGQGADGYTF. Full variable domain (outside the CDR3, taken from reference TRBV5-1 and TRBJ1-2): KAGVTQTPRYLIKTRGQQVTLSCSPISGHRSVSWYQQTPGQGLQFLFEYFSETQRNKGNFPGRFSGRQFSNSRSEMNVSTLELGDSALYLCASSSLGQGADGYTFGSGTRLTVV.

The chain carries TRBV7-2 and TRBJ1-3, with D maybe TRBD1 (6 bases). V was cut by 5 bases and J by 4 bases, with 12 bases left in between. The germline CDR1 and CDR2 sequences are SGHTA and FQGNSA. The CDR3 extends over 14 amino acids. CDR3 DNA sequence: TGTGCCAGCAGCGCAGGGGCAGGCGGAAACACCATATATTTT. Amino acid sequence: CASSAGAGGNTIYF.

This chain joins TRBV15 and TRBJ1-5, with 9 bases aligning to TRBD1. CDR1 is LNHNV and CDR2 is YYDKDF in the germline V gene (reference sequence). The CDR3 runs to 16 residues. Unmatched junction bases numbered 15, after V lost 8 bases and J lost 7 bases. CDR3 region: CATAQMGQGRRQPQHF. For the CDR3, the DNA is TGTGCCACCGCCCAAATGGGACAGGGCCGGCGGCAGCCCCAGCATTTT.

The chain links TRBV5-1 to TRBJ1-2; TRBD1 agrees at 9 bases. The J segment lost 3 bases and the V segment lost 3 bases, leaving 6 bases of the junction unmatched. The CDR3 runs to 15 residues. Germline assignment: CDR1 SGHRS and CDR2 YFSETQ. CDR3: CASSSGDRVDYGYTF. In DNA, the CDR3 is TGCGCCAGCAGCTCCGGGGACAGGGTAGACTATGGCTACACCTTC. Combining the CDR3 with reference TRBV5-1 and TRBJ1-2 gives the whole variable domain KAGVTQTPRYLIKTRGQQVTLSCSPISGHRSVSWYQQTPGQGLQFLFEYFSETQRNKGNFPGRFSGRQFSNSRSEMNVSTLELGDSALYLCASSSGDRVDYGYTFGSGTRLTVV.

This clone was counted once. The chain has TRBV3-1 (or the pseudogene TRBV3-2) and TRBJ2-7; 7 bases align to TRBD1. The CDR3 totals 13 residues. Germline CDR1 and CDR2: LGHDT and YNNKEL (reference sequence). The V and J ends lost 4 bases and 0 bases, in that order; junction bases with no gene match: 0. The DNA for the CDR3 is TGTGCCAGCAGCCGGGACAGCTCCTACGAGCAGTACTTC. Its protein is CASSRDSSYEQYF.

The V and J genes are TRBV25-1 and TRBJ2-7; 8 bases are a match to TRBD1. Trimming cost V 10 bases and J 3 bases; bases outside gene matches: 5. Germline V gene data show CDR1 as MGHDK and CDR2 as SYGVNS. The CDR3 spans 12 residues. CDR3 nucleotide sequence: TGTGCCAACTCCGGGACAGGCTACGAGCAGTACTTC. Amino acids: CANSGTGYEQYF.

The V gene is TRBV2, the J gene TRBJ2-1; 8 positions agree with TRBD2. Germline V gene lookup returns CDR1 SNHLY and CDR2 FYNNEI. V gave up 4 bases and J gave up 4 bases; unmatched junction bases: 3. CDR3 length: 14 residues. The CDR3: CASSGRGGYNEQFF. CDR3 nucleotide sequence: TGTGCCAGCAGTGGACGGGGGGGATACAATGAGCAGTTCTTC.